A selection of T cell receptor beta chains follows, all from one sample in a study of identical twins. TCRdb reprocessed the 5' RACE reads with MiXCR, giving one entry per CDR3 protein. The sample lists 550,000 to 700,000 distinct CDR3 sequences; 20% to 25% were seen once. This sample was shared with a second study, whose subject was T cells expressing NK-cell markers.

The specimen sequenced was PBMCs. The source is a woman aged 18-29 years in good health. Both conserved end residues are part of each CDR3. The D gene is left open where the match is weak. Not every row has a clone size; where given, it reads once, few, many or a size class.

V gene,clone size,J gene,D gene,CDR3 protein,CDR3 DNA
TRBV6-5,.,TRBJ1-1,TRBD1,CASSLVRDRGLNTEAFF,TGTGCCAGCAGTTTAGTCCGGGACAGGGGGCTAAACACTGAAGCTTTCTTT
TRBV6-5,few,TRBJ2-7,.,CASSYSLGVPYEQYF,TGTGCCAGCAGTTACTCCCTCGGGGTACCCTACGAGCAGTACTTC
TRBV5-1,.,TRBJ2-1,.,CASSGWDQGTGEQFF,TGCGCCAGCAGTGGTTGGGATCAGGGTACGGGTGAGCAGTTCTTC
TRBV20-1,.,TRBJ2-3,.,CSALTGSGTDTQYF,TGCAGTGCCCTTACAGGGAGTGGGACAGATACGCAGTATTTT
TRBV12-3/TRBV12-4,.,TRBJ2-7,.,CASSSGTVYYEQYF,TGTGCCAGCAGTTCCGGGACGGTATACTACGAGCAGTACTTC
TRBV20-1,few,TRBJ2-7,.,CSASRATRGEQYF,TGCAGTGCTAGTCGGGCGACCCGAGGGGAGCAGTACTTC
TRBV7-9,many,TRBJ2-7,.,CASSFGDYEQYF,TGTGCCAGCAGTTTTGGAGACTACGAGCAGTACTTC
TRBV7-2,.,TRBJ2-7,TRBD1,CASSFGSTGGPYEQYF,TGTGCCAGCAGCTTTGGTTCGACAGGGGGTCCCTACGAGCAGTACTTC
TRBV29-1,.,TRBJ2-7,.,CSVEPGVGRGEQYF,TGCAGCGTTGAACCAGGGGTAGGTCGGGGCGAGCAGTACTTC
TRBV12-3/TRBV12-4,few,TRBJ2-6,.,CASFGGAGANVLTF,TGTGCCAGTTTCGGGGGAGCTGGGGCCAACGTCCTGACTTTC
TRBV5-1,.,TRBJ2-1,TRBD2,CATSATSGKTQFF,TGCGCCACATCCGCGACTAGCGGGAAGACGCAGTTCTTC
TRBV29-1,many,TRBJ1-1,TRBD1,CSVKGAVTEAFF,TGCAGCGTTAAGGGGGCAGTAACTGAAGCTTTCTTT
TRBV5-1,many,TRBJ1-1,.,CASSLLRSRANTEAFF,TGCGCCAGCAGCTTGCTTCGTTCCAGGGCTAACACTGAAGCTTTCTTT
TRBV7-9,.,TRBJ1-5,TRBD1,CASSSQGRNQPQHF,TGTGCCAGCAGCTCACAGGGGCGCAATCAGCCCCAGCATTTT
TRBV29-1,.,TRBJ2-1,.,CSVAGTRLYNEQFF,TGCAGCGTTGCGGGTACGCGGCTATACAATGAGCAGTTCTTC
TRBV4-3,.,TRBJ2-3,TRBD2,CASSHGTSGSDTQYF,TGCGCCAGCAGCCATGGGACTAGCGGTTCAGATACGCAGTATTTT
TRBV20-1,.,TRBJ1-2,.,CSATGAYGYTF,TGCAGTGCTACAGGGGCCTATGGCTACACCTTC
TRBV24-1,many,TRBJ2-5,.,CAIAERDQETQYF,TGTGCCATCGCGGAAAGGGACCAAGAGACCCAGTACTTC
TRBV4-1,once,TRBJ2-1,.,CASSHKVPSASQFF,TGCGCCAGCAGCCACAAGGTTCCTAGCGCTAGCCAGTTCTTC
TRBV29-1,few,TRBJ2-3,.,CSATKDSTDTQYF,TGCAGCGCCACTAAGGACAGCACAGATACGCAGTATTTT
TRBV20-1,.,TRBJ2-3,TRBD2,CSAAKLAGGEATQYF,TGCAGTGCTGCCAAACTAGCGGGAGGGGAAGCTACGCAGTATTTT
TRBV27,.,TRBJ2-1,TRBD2,CASSSSGLAHREQFF,TGTGCCAGCAGTTCCTCGGGACTAGCCCACCGGGAGCAGTTCTTC
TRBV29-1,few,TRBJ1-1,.,CSVAGTRNTEAFF,TGCAGCGTAGCAGGGACGAGGAATACTGAAGCTTTCTTT